What follows is one TCR beta chain and its context. These data are taken from a study of blood T cell repertoires in COVID-19. V lost 1 base and J lost 2, with 10 bases in between. The CDR3 has 15 amino acids. CDR1 SGHTA and CDR2 FQGNSA come from the germline V gene. The protocol was immunoSEQ multiplex PCR, while the TCRdb copy is restricted to in-frame clones and leaves out a portion. Among hundreds of thousands of clones listed, more than 75% were seen once. The sequencing sample was made of PBMCs or T cells enriched from blood (not recorded which). This clonotype was obtained from a woman aged 55-75 years in a cohort exposed to, infected with or recovered from COVID-19 (not recorded which). V is TRBV7-2 and J is TRBJ2-3; D is ambiguous. CDR3 bases: TGTGCCAGCAGCTTAGGTTCGGGTACCACAGATACGCAGTATTTT. Translated, it gives CASSLGSGTTDTQYF.